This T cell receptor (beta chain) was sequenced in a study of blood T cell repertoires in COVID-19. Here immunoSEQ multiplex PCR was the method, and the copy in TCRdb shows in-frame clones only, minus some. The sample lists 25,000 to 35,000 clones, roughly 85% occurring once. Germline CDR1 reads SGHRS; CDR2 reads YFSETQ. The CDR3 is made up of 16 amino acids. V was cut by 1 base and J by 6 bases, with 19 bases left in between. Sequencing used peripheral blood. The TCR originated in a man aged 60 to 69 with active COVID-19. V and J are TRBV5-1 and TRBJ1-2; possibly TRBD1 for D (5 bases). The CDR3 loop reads CASSLSRIGDMDGYTF. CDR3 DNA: TGCGCCAGCAGCTTGAGCCGGATAGGGGATATGGATGGCTACACCTTC.